These 18 T cell receptor beta chains were all obtained from the same sample, sequenced in a study of response to subunit inactivated influenza vaccine. TCRdb re-analysed the RT-PCR reads in MiXCR, keeping a single row per CDR3 protein. The sample has roughly 620,000 distinct CDR3 sequences, 10% to 12% seen once. These data also featured in a second study, about T cells expressing NK-cell markers. As that study records: UMIs were included in TCR beta cDNA generated by 5'RACE template switching.

The source material was PBMCs from blood, sampled on the day of vaccination. Receptors originate from a man in his fifties or sixties who received an inactivated influenza vaccine.

The J gene is TRBJ2-7, the V gene TRBV29-1; TRBD1 matches at 9 bases. Germline values: CDR1 SQVTM, CDR2 ANQGSEA. This CDR3 comprises 15 residues. The J segment lost 2 bases and the V segment lost 0 bases, leaving 5 bases of the junction unmatched. The CDR3 sequence is CSVEDVGQGTYEQYF. The CDR3 DNA sequence: TGCAGCGTTGAAGATGTTGGACAGGGGACCTACGAGCAGTACTTC.

The chain employs TRBV3-1 and TRBJ2-7; D unresolved. From germline, CDR1 is LGHDT and CDR2 YNNKEL (reference sequence). V shed 1 base and J shed 0 bases, with 7 bases lying between them. This CDR3 is built from 14 residues. CDR3 nucleotide sequence: TGTGCCAGCAGCCAAGCAGGCAGCTCCTACGAGCAGTACTTC. Encoded protein: CASSQAGSSYEQYF.

This chain uses TRBV9 with TRBJ1-2, with D uncertain. This CDR3 contains 15 residues. V was cut by 0 bases and J by 2 bases, with 11 bases left in between. Germline loops: CDR1 SGDLS, CDR2 YYNGEE. CDR3 loop: CASSVGTGSNYGYTF. CDR3 bases: TGTGCCAGCAGCGTAGGGACGGGTTCCAACTATGGCTACACCTTC.

CDR3 in DNA: TGCAGCGTTGGGTGGATGGATAGGCAACAGTACTCATGGGATACGCAGTATTTT. It is translated as CSVGWMDRQQYSWDTQYF. The chain combines TRBV29-1 with TRBJ2-3; D gene uncertain. Trimming shortened V by 4 bases and J by 6 bases, and 29 bases separated the two germline ends. The CDR3 runs 18 residues. The V gene's germline CDR1 is SQVTM and CDR2 ANQGSEA.

This clonotype was observed a few times. The rearrangement uses TRBV7-6 and TRBJ2-3; the match to TRBD2 covers 9 bases. The CDR3 runs to 15 residues. V lost 5 bases and J lost 3; bases outside the gene matches: 6. Per germline, CDR1 SGHVS and CDR2 FNYEAQ. The CDR3 sequence: CASSTLAGTTDTQYF. CDR3 DNA sequence: TGTGCCAGCAGCACCCTAGCGGGAACGACAGATACGCAGTATTTT.

The chain recombines TRBV5-1 with TRBJ2-7; 9 positions match TRBD2. There are 14 residues in the CDR3. V gave up 5 bases and J gave up 1 base; unmatched junction bases: 4. CDR1 and CDR2 from the germline V gene are SGHRS and YFSETQ. CDR3 loop: CASRDSGGSYEQYF. CDR3 bases: TGCGCCAGCAGGGACAGCGGGGGGTCCTACGAGCAGTACTTC.

This clonotype has more than one count but fewer than ten. The chain carries TRBV18 and TRBJ2-7; D remains ambiguous. Germline V gives CDR1 KGHSH, CDR2 LQKENI. Trimming removed 1 base at V and 0 bases at J, with 10 bases between. This CDR3 is 15 amino acids long. CDR3 loop: CASSPLYMPSYEQYF. The CDR3, as DNA: TGTGCCAGCTCACCACTTTACATGCCCTCCTACGAGCAGTACTTC.

This clonotype appeared many times. V usage is TRBV12-3 or TRBV12-4 and J usage is TRBJ2-7; a possible D gene is TRBD1 (5 bases). V was pared by 4 bases and J by 6 bases, with 10 bases between. CDR3 length: 12 residues. The CDR3 region is CASSSTGGEQYF. The CDR3 nucleotides are TGTGCCAGCAGTTCTACAGGCGGCGAGCAGTACTTC.

The chain links TRBV27 to TRBJ2-1, with TRBD2 identical over 12 bases. CDR3 length equals 16 residues. Per germline, CDR1 MNHEY and CDR2 SMNVEV (reference sequence). The V and J ends lost 5 bases and 4 bases, in that order; junction bases with no gene match: 6. The CDR3 DNA follows: TGTGCCAGCAGTCCCACGGGACTAGCGGGTTACAATGAGCAGTTCTTC. It yields the protein CASSPTGLAGYNEQFF.

The genes are TRBV7-2 and TRBJ2-5; 9 bases line up with TRBD2. Germline CDR1 and CDR2: SGHTA and FQGNSA. The CDR3 extends over 15 amino acids. V was clipped by 5 bases and J by 4 bases; unmatched bases: 8. DNA of the CDR3: TGTGCCAGCAGCCCAACGCGGGAGGGCCGAGAGACCCAGTACTTC. Translated: CASSPTREGRETQYF.

This sequence joins TRBV12-5 and TRBJ2-1; no clear D gene. The CDR3 extends over 14 amino acids. Trimming shortened V by 1 base and J by 3 bases, and 7 bases separated the two germline ends. CDR1 LGHNT and CDR2 FRNRAP come from the germline V gene. CDR3: CASGLGLFYNEQFF. The CDR3 DNA sequence: TGTGCTAGTGGTTTGGGACTGTTCTACAATGAGCAGTTCTTC.

This clonotype was detected a few times. The chain has TRBV5-1 and TRBJ2-3; no definite D call. Germline V gives CDR1 SGHRS, CDR2 YFSETQ. This CDR3 contains 15 residues. V was shortened by 0 bases and J by 1 base, with 9 bases between the two germline ends. The CDR3 here is CASSLEPLRTDTQYF. In DNA form, the CDR3 reads TGCGCCAGCAGCTTGGAGCCGCTCCGCACAGATACGCAGTATTTT.

The CDR3 region is CASSDLRGLETQYF. For the CDR3, the DNA is TGTGCCAGCAGCGACCTCCGGGGCCTGGAGACCCAGTACTTC. The chain couples TRBV6-2 or TRBV6-3 to TRBJ2-5, with D perhaps given as TRBD1 or TRBD2 (5 bases each). V shed 6 bases and J shed 5 bases, with 16 bases lying between them. This CDR3 has 14 amino acids. CDR1 and CDR2 (germline): MNHEY, SVGEGT.

This clonotype was detected ten times or more. This chain uses TRBV7-2 with TRBJ1-3; weak D call: TRBD1 (5 bases). V gave up 1 base and J gave up 0 bases, with 10 bases separating them. CDR3 length equals 16 residues. The germline gives CDR1 SGHTA, CDR2 FQGNSA. In DNA, the CDR3 is TGTGCCAGCAGCTTAGGGGACCCAGGCTCTGGAAACACCATATATTTT. This sequence encodes CASSLGDPGSGNTIYF.

This clonotype occurred a few times. J is TRBJ2-3 and V is TRBV7-3, with a tentative D call TRBD1 (5 bases). The CDR3 has 16 residues. Germline CDR1 reads SGHTA; CDR2 reads FQGTGA. Trimming left V 3 bases short and J 2 bases short, with 15 bases between. The CDR3 reads CASSLTASQNTDTQYF. The CDR3 DNA sequence: TGTGCCAGCAGCTTGACAGCATCCCAAAACACAGATACGCAGTATTTT.

The rearrangement joins TRBV3-1 to TRBJ2-1, with D possibly matching TRBD1 (6 bases). Germline V gene lookup returns CDR1 LGHDT and CDR2 YNNKEL (reference sequence). The CDR3 sequence is 15 residues long. With 4 bases removed from V and 3 bases from J, the gap between germline ends came to 13 bases. CDR3 region: CASSPRTDRYNEQFF. DNA of the CDR3: TGTGCCAGCAGCCCCAGGACAGACCGCTACAATGAGCAGTTCTTC.

The table lists this clonotype with a few counts. This chain connects TRBV28 to TRBJ1-5; D is possibly TRBD1 (6 bases). This CDR3 spans 15 amino acids. Trimming stripped 2 bases from V and 3 bases from J, with 11 bases between. Germline V gives CDR1 MDHEN, CDR2 SYDVKM. Here the CDR3 reads CASSLTGGLNQPQHF. CDR3 nucleotide sequence: TGTGCCAGCAGTTTAACCGGGGGCCTCAATCAGCCCCAGCATTTT.

The V call is TRBV12-3 or TRBV12-4, the J call TRBJ2-7, with no clear D. The CDR3 is made up of 15 amino acids. The V gene lost 3 bases and the J gene lost 0 bases, with 12 bases spanning the gap. For the CDR3, the DNA is TGTGCCAGCAGTTTGACGGACGTCCCCTCCTACGAGCAGTACTTC. Translation: CASSLTDVPSYEQYF.